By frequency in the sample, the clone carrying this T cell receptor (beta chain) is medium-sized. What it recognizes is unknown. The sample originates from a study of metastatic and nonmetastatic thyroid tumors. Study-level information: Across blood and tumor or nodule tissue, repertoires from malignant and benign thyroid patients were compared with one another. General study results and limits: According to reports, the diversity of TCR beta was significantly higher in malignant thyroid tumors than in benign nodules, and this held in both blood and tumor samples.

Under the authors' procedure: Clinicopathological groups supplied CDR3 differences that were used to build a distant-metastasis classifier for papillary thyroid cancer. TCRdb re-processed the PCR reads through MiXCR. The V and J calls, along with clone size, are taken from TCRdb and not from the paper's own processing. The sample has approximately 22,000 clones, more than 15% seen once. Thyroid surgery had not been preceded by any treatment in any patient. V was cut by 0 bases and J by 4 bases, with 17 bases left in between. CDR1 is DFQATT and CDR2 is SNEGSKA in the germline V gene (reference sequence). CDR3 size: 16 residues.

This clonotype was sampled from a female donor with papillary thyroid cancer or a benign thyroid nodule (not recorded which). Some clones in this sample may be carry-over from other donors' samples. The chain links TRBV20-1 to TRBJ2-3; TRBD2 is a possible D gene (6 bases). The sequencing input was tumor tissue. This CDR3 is CSARDFGGWISDTQYF. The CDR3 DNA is TGCAGTGCTAGAGATTTTGGAGGGTGGATCTCAGATACGCAGTATTTT.